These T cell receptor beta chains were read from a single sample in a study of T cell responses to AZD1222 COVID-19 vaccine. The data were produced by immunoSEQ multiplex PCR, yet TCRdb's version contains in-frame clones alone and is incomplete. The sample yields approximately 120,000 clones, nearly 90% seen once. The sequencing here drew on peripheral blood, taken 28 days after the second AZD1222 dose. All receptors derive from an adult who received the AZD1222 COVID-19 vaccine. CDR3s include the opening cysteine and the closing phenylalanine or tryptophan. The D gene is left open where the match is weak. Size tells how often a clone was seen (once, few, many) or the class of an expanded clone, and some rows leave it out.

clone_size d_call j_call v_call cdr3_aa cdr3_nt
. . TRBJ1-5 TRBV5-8 CASSFSTAPRPQHF TGTGCCAGCAGCTTTTCGACGGCCCCGCGACCCCAGCATTTT
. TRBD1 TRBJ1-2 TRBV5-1 CASSLTGQGDDSSYGYTF TGCGCCAGCAGCTTGACGGGACAGGGGGACGATTCTAGCTATGGCTACACCTTC
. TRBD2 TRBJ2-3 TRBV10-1 CASSEEGGSGGTDTQYF TGCGCCAGCAGTGAAGAAGGGGGTAGCGGGGGCACAGATACGCAGTATTTT
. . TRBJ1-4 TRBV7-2 CASSPFESATNEKLFF TGTGCCAGCAGCCCCTTTGAGAGCGCAACTAATGAAAAACTGTTTTTT
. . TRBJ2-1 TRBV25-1 CASSESSYNEQFF TGTGCCAGCAGTGAGAGCTCCTACAATGAGCAGTTCTTC
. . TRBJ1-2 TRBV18 CASSPPLGTYGYTF TGTGCCAGCTCACCACCGTTGGGAACCTATGGCTACACCTTC
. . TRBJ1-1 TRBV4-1 CASSQVGATEAFF TGCGCCAGCAGCCAAGTAGGGGCGACTGAAGCTTTCTTT
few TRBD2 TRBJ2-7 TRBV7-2 CASSLGRTSGRTPNF TGTGCCAGCAGCTTAGGGAGGACTAGCGGGAGGACCCCCAACTTC
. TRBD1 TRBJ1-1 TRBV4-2 CASSQGDRANTEAFF TGTGCCAGCAGCCAAGGGGACAGGGCGAACACTGAAGCTTTCTTT
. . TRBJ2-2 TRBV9 CASSVGGELFF TGTGCCAGCAGCGTCGGGGGGGAGCTGTTTTTT
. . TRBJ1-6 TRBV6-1 CASSEVATAVNSPLHF TGTGCCAGCAGTGAAGTGGCGACAGCGGTGAATTCACCCCTCCACTTT
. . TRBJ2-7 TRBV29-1 CSAKDPTNYEQYF TGCAGCGCCAAGGACCCAACCAACTACGAGCAGTACTTC
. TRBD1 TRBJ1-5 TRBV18 CASSAGGGSNQPQHF TGTGCCAGCTCAGCAGGGGGTGGTAGCAATCAGCCCCAGCATTTT
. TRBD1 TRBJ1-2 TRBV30 CAWGQGYGYTF TGTGCCTGGGGACAGGGCTATGGCTACACCTTC
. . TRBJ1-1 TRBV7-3 CASSQGQMNTEAFF TGTGCCAGCAGCCAAGGACAGATGAACACTGAAGCTTTCTTT
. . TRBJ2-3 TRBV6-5 CASRWTGTDTQYF TGTGCCAGCCGATGGACGGGCACAGATACGCAGTATTTT
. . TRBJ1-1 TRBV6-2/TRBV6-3 CASSWFSTTMGTEAFF TGTGCCAGCAGTTGGTTCAGTACCACGATGGGCACTGAAGCTTTCTTT
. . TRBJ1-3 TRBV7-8 CASSPRDPWPGNTIYF TGTGCCAGCAGCCCCCGGGACCCCTGGCCTGGAAACACCATATATTTT
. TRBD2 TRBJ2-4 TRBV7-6 CASSLRGLAGGSGKNIQYF TGTGCCAGCAGCTTACGAGGACTAGCGGGAGGGAGCGGCAAAAACATTCAGTACTTC
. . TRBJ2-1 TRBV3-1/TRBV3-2 CASSFRVNEQFF TGTGCCAGCAGCTTCCGGGTCAATGAGCAGTTCTTC
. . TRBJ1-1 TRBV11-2 CASSASNTEAFF TGTGCCAGCAGCGCCTCGAACACTGAAGCTTTCTTT
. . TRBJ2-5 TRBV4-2 CASSQVTTQETQYF TGTGCCAGCAGCCAAGTTACCACCCAAGAGACCCAGTACTTC
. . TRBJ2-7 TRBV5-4 CASSSAATSGDEQYF TGTGCCAGCAGCTCCGCAGCGACCTCTGGGGACGAGCAGTACTTC
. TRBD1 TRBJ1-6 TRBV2 CASSEAQGAGSPLHF TGTGCCAGCAGTGAAGCGCAGGGGGCCGGTTCACCCCTCCACTTT
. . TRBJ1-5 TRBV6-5 CASTGGRLAQHF TGTGCCAGCACGGGCGGAAGATTGGCCCAGCATTTT
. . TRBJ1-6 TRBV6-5 CASSYWGRESSPLHF TGTGCCAGCAGTTATTGGGGCAGGGAGAGTTCACCCCTCCACTTT
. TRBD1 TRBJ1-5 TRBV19 CASILEGAQGQPQHF TGTGCCAGTATCCTGGAGGGGGCGCAGGGTCAGCCCCAGCATTTT
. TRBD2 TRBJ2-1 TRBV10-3 CAISRLAGEYNEQFF TGTGCCATCAGCCGACTAGCGGGGGAATACAATGAGCAGTTCTTC
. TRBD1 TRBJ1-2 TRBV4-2 CASSQVRGNYGYTF TGTGCCAGCAGCCAAGTCAGGGGGAACTATGGCTACACCTTC
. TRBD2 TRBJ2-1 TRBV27 CASSLSRGRASYNEQFF TGTGCCAGCAGTTTATCCCGGGGGAGGGCCTCCTACAATGAGCAGTTCTTC
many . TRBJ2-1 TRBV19 CASSILATSAEQFF TGTGCCAGTAGTATCCTAGCGACCTCCGCAGAGCAGTTCTTC
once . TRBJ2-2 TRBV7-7 CASSLTMNTGELFF TGTGCTAGCAGCTTAACAATGAACACCGGGGAGCTGTTTTTT
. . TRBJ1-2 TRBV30 CAWSVGGVLDYGYTF TGTGCCTGGAGTGTGGGGGGGGTATTGGACTATGGCTACACCTTC
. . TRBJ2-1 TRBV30 CAWRGRTDSYNEQFF TGTGCCTGGAGGGGACGGACAGACTCCTACAATGAGCAGTTCTTC
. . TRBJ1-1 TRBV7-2 CASSWIGRNTEAFF TGTGCCAGCAGCTGGATAGGGCGGAACACTGAAGCTTTCTTT
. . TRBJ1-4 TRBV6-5 CASNGNRGHREKLFF TGTGCCAGCAACGGTAACCGTGGACATCGAGAAAAACTGTTTTTT
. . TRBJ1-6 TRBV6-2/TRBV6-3 CASSYSKLGDSPLHF TGTGCCAGCAGTTACTCGAAATTAGGGGATTCACCCCTCCACTTT
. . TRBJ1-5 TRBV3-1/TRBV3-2 CASSQDQVQPQHF TGTGCCAGCAGCCAAGATCAGGTGCAGCCCCAGCATTTT
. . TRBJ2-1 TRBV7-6 CASSLSWYNEQFF TGTGCCAGCAGCTTATCTTGGTACAATGAGCAGTTCTTC
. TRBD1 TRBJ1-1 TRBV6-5 CASSPWTGGNTEAFF TGTGCCAGCAGTCCTTGGACAGGGGGGAACACTGAAGCTTTCTTT
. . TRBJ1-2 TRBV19 CASSMWLSDYGYTF TGTGCCAGTAGTATGTGGCTTTCTGACTATGGCTACACCTTC
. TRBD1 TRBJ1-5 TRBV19 CASSMVGGGRNQPQHF TGTGCCAGTAGTATGGTAGGGGGCGGGCGCAATCAGCCCCAGCATTTT
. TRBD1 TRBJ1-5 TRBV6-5 CASSYSGTADQPQHF TGTGCCAGCAGTTACTCGGGGACAGCGGATCAGCCCCAGCATTTT
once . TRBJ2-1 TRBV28 CASSLNRGHEQGRRNEQFF TGTGCCAGCAGTTTGAATCGCGGTCACGAACAGGGAAGAAGGAATGAGCAGTTCTTC
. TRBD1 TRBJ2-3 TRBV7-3 CASSPHRGSSTDTQYF TGTGCCAGCAGCCCTCACAGGGGGTCTAGCACAGATACGCAGTATTTT
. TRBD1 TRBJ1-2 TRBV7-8 CASSLQGEDYGYTF TGTGCCAGCAGCTTACAGGGGGAAGACTATGGCTACACCTTC
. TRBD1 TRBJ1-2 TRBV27 CASSFLQGASGYTF TGTGCCAGCAGTTTCTTACAGGGGGCGAGTGGCTACACCTTC
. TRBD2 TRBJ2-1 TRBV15 CATSRVLAGDNEQFF TGTGCCACCAGCAGAGTTCTAGCGGGGGACAATGAGCAGTTCTTC